This T cell receptor beta chain was captured by sequencing in a study of blood T cells in healthy people across ages. V was clipped by 6 bases and J by 6 bases; unmatched bases: 9. In germline, CDR1 is SQVTM, CDR2 ANQGSEA. The CDR3 covers 14 residues. It was with a sample-barcoded 5' primer and a J-beta primer mix that a second PCR of roughly 7 to 12 cycles was run. Using its own MiXCR run on the 5' RACE reads, TCRdb lists one record per CDR3 protein. The sample records 700,000 to 1,000,000 distinct CDR3 sequences, 40% to 50% being singletons. This receptor was identified in a man in his fifties or sixties in good health. The chain couples TRBV29-1 to TRBJ2-2; TRBD1 aligns across 8 bases. Material for sequencing was blood. Written as DNA, the CDR3 is TGCAGCGTAATACAGGGGGGCGCGTCCGGGGAGCTGTTTTTT. It translates to CSVIQGGASGELFF.